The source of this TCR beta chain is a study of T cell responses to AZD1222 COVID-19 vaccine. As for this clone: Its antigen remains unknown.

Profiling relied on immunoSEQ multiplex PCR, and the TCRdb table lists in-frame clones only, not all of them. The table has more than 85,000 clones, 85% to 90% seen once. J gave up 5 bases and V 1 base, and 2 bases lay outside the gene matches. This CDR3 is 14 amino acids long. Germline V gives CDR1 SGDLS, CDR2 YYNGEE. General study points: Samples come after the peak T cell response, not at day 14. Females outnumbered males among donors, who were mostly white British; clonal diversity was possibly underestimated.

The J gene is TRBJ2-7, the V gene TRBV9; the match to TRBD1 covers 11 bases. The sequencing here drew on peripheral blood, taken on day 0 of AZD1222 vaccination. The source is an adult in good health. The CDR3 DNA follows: TGTGCCAGCAGCGTAATGGGACAGGGGGACGAGCAGTACTTC. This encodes CASSVMGQGDEQYF.